Shown below are 16 T cell receptor beta chains from a single sample sequenced in a study of blood T cell repertoires in COVID-19. The assay was immunoSEQ multiplex PCR, and TCRdb's table has in-frame clones only and misses some. Among fewer than 200,000 clones listed, 70% to 90% were seen once. The specimen was peripheral blood. Receptors were obtained from a man aged 40-50 years who had recovered from COVID-19.

The J gene is TRBJ2-3, the V gene TRBV30, with D possibly TRBD1 on 5 matching bases. The CDR3 is 11 residues long. V was shortened by 5 bases and J by 4 bases, with 7 bases between the two germline ends. Germline V CDR1 and CDR2: GTSNPN, SVGIG (reference sequence). The CDR3: CAWDRSDTQYF. The CDR3, as DNA: TGTGCCTGGGACAGATCAGATACGCAGTATTTT.

The chain joins TRBV19 to TRBJ1-2; 9 bases line up with TRBD1. Trimming cost V 0 bases and J 8 bases; bases outside gene matches: 10. The CDR3 is 16 amino acids. Germline V gene sequence: CDR1 LNHDA, CDR2 SQIVND (reference sequence). In DNA form, the CDR3 reads TGTGCCAGTAGTATAGAGGCGGGACAGGGCGGCGACGGCTACACCTTC. This encodes CASSIEAGQGGDGYTF.

The chain employs TRBV28 and TRBJ2-5; the D gene is possibly TRBD1 (6 bases). CDR1 and CDR2 from the germline V gene are MDHEN and SYDVKM. V gave up 7 bases and J gave up 2 bases, with 20 bases separating them. This CDR3 comprises 16 residues. The DNA of the CDR3 is TGTGCCAGCATGCCTCACAGGGCAACCCCGCAAGAGACCCAGTACTTC. This codes for CASMPHRATPQETQYF.

The rearrangement joins TRBV3-1 (or the pseudogene TRBV3-2) to TRBJ2-7; TRBD2 agrees at 8 bases. After removal of 1 base from V and 1 base from J, the junction contained 3 bases not matched to a gene. Germline CDR1 reads LGHDT; CDR2 reads YNNKEL (reference sequence). The CDR3 has 15 residues. The CDR3 here is CASSQGRGGSYEQYF. The CDR3 nucleotides are TGTGCCAGCAGCCAAGGTCGGGGGGGTTCCTACGAGCAGTACTTC.

A remark on this clone: At the DNA level, this CDR3 is encoded by other sequences in the same sample as well. This chain joins TRBV3-1 (or the pseudogene TRBV3-2) and TRBJ2-7, with a possible D match to TRBD1 (5 bases). Per the germline V gene, CDR1 is LGHDT and CDR2 is YNNKEL (reference sequence). Trimming took off 3 bases at V and 3 bases at J, with 9 bases between the two ends. CDR3 size: 13 residues. The CDR3: CASSQTTDYEQYF. The DNA for the CDR3 is TGTGCCAGCAGCCAGACGACAGACTACGAGCAGTACTTC.

This clone was observed once. The chain is built from TRBV7-3 and TRBJ2-3; maybe TRBD2 (5 bases). V dropped 5 bases and J dropped 8 bases, with 23 bases sitting between them. Germline V gene lookup returns CDR1 SGHTA and CDR2 FQGTGA. This CDR3 is built from 16 residues. CDR3 residues: CASSPEPGGLPSTQYF. CDR3 bases: TGTGCCAGCAGCCCCGAGCCTGGAGGACTCCCGTCTACGCAGTATTTT.

V gene TRBV18 combines with J gene TRBJ2-1, with TRBD1 matching over 8 bases. V lost 5 bases and J lost 9; bases outside the gene matches: 12. Germline loops: CDR1 KGHSH, CDR2 LQKENI. The CDR3 runs to 15 residues. The CDR3 DNA is TGTGCCAGCTCATCTCGGACAGGGTTAACGGGTGAGCAGTTCTTC. Protein sequence: CASSSRTGLTGEQFF.

The chain combines TRBV24-1 with TRBJ2-1, with D perhaps matching TRBD1 (6 bases). This CDR3 region has 18 residues. From germline, CDR1 is KGHDR and CDR2 SFDVKD. V gave up 0 bases and J gave up 6 bases, with 20 bases separating them. The DNA of the CDR3 is TGTGCCACCAGTGATTTGGAATCGGGCAGGGGACAACTCAATGAGCAGTTCTTC. It specifies CATSDLESGRGQLNEQFF.

DNA of the CDR3: TGCGCCAGCAGCCAATTAAGAGGCCAGCCCCAGCATTTT. Protein: CASSQLRGQPQHF. The rearrangement links TRBV4-3 to TRBJ1-5; D gene unclear. From germline, CDR1 is LGHNA and CDR2 YSLEER. Between the trimmed V and J ends, which lost 2 bases and 7 bases, there was a span of 9 bases. The CDR3 is made up of 13 amino acids.

This clone was recorded a few times. V and J are TRBV7-2 and TRBJ2-7; 8 bases align to TRBD1. J gave up 5 bases and V 5 bases, and 8 bases lay outside the gene matches. Per germline, CDR1 SGHTA and CDR2 FQGNSA. The CDR3 is made up of 14 amino acids. CDR3 region: CASSLQTGAHEQYF. CDR3 nucleotides: TGTGCCAGCAGCCTCCAGACAGGGGCCCACGAGCAGTACTTC.

The sample holds a few counts of this clone. V gene TRBV7-2 combines with J gene TRBJ2-7, with 8 bases lining up with TRBD2. The germline V gene encodes CDR1 SGHTA and CDR2 FQGNSA. Germline trimming cut 2 bases from V and 5 bases from J; bases unmatched to any gene: 5. There are 14 residues in the CDR3. In DNA, the CDR3 is TGTGCCAGCAGCTTATTAGGGACTAGAAACGAGCAGTACTTC. Its protein is CASSLLGTRNEQYF.

This rearrangement joins TRBV14 to TRBJ1-4; 9 bases are shared with TRBD1. The CDR3 runs 15 residues. Looked up from germline, CDR1 is SGHDN and CDR2 is FVKESK. Trimming took 3 bases from V and 8 from J; bases not matched to a gene: 7. CDR3 sequence: CASSHLQGAGEKLFF. CDR3 coding DNA: TGTGCCAGCAGCCATCTACAGGGGGCCGGGGAAAAACTGTTTTTT.

The chain uses TRBV10-3 and TRBJ1-1; 8 nucleotides match TRBD1. Germline CDR1 is ENHRY and CDR2 is SYGVKD. After removal of 5 bases from V and 0 bases from J, the junction contained 8 bases not matched to a gene. The CDR3 consists of 16 residues. The CDR3 protein is CAISFGQGSMNTEAFF. The CDR3 region has the DNA TGTGCCATCAGTTTCGGACAGGGATCCATGAACACTGAAGCTTTCTTT.

A word on this clone: The junction differs from germline at one of its ends, possibly a read error. J is TRBJ1-1 and V is TRBV7-7; D gene unclear. The CDR3 is made up of 13 amino acids. Germline V gene lookup returns CDR1 SSHAT and CDR2 FNYEAQ (reference sequence). The DNA for the CDR3 is TGTGCTAGCAGCTTAACGGAGGATAGTGAAGCTTTCTTT. It specifies CASSLTEDSEAFF.

The chain is built from TRBV29-1 and TRBJ1-4; 7 nucleotides line up with TRBD1. Trimming at V came to 2 bases and at J to 7 bases, leaving 4 bases not matched to a gene. The CDR3 runs 13 residues. Per the germline V gene, CDR1 is SQVTM and CDR2 is ANQGSEA. The CDR3 loop reads CSVERAGGEKLFF. The CDR3 DNA follows: TGCAGCGTTGAAAGGGCAGGGGGTGAAAAACTGTTTTTT.

The CDR3 nucleotides are TGTGCCAGTAGTTCTGACAGGGCCGGGGAGCTGTTTTTT. Translated, it gives CASSSDRAGELFF. The chain recombines TRBV19 with TRBJ2-2, with TRBD1 matching 7 bases. V was pared by 5 bases and J by 6 bases, with 3 bases of the junction left unmatched. The CDR3 covers 13 residues. CDR1 and CDR2 (germline): LNHDA, SQIVND (reference sequence).